What follows is one T cell receptor beta chain and its context. No antigen is known for it. Per-nucleotide qualities are absent, and no much larger clonotype sits a single base away. This entry is derived from a study of technical replicates of blood from several donors (dated by TCRdb to between 2016 and 2019). Library creation used the immunoSEQ multiplex PCR assay. TCRdb mirrors the immuneACCESS table, restricted to in-frame sequences. Some clones are absent from its copies; in checked studies, under half trace to an unresolved V gene, and the reason for the others is unknown. This sample comprises over 50,000 clones, more than 70% of them detected only once. The top ten clones comprise about 5.2% of the sample. The germline ends are 12 bases apart after V is trimmed by 5 bases and J by 7 bases. CDR1 and CDR2, looked up from the germline V gene (reference sequence), are MNHNY and SVGAGI. The CDR3, from cysteine to phenylalanine, totals 14 residues. CDR3 DNA only is kept here, 42 bases in frame from base 1.

The sample consisted of PBMCs. The source of this sequence is a human donor in good health. Some clones in this sample may be carry-over from other donors' samples. Recombination connected TRBV6-6 to TRBJ1-6; the D gene assignment is ambiguous. For the CDR3, the sequence is CASSSTEANSPLHF. The bases are TGTGCCAGCAGTAGTACAGAAGCCAATTCACCCCTCCACTTT.